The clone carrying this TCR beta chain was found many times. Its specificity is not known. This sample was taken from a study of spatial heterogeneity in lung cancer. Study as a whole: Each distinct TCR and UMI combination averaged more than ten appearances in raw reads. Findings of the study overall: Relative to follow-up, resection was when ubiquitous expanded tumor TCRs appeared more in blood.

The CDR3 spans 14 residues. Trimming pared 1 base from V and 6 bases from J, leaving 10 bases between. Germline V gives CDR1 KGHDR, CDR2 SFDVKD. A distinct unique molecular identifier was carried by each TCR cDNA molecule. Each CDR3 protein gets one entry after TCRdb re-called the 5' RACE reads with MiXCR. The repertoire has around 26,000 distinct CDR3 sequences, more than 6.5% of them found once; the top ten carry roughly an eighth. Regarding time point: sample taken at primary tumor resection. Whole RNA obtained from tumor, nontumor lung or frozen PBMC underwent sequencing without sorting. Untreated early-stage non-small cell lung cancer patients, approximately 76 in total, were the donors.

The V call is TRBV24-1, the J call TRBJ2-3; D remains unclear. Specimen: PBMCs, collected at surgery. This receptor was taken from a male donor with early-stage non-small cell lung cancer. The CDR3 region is CATSDFPRADTQYF. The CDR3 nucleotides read TGTGCCACCAGTGATTTCCCAAGGGCGGATACGCAGTATTTT.